This TCR beta chain was sequenced in a study of blood T cell repertoires in COVID-19. Across the whole study: The samples span acute and convalescent COVID-19 from the United States, Italy and Spain. Nucleic acid was either cDNA or gDNA, and it came from T cells, B-cell-depleted T cells, or PBMCs.

The CDR3 sequence is 15 residues long. From germline, CDR1 is SNHLY and CDR2 FYNNEI. Trimming took 2 bases from V and 5 from J; bases not matched to a gene: 2. As processed by the authors: Cell counts per sample came from amplifying reference gene primers. Measured with immunoSEQ multiplex PCR; TCRdb has only the in-frame clones, and not every one. That table supplies the V and J calls and clone size; D and trimming were determined from the DNA. The data contain about 410,000 clones, more than 80% of them singletons. The material sequenced was peripheral blood. This sequence was found in a woman aged 25 to 39 with active or convalescent COVID-19. The chain carries TRBV2 and TRBJ1-6, with 8 bases lining up with TRBD1. The CDR3 nucleotides read TGTGCCAGCAGTGAACAGGGACAGGATAATTCACCCCTCCACTTT. Translating gives CASSEQGQDNSPLHF.